One sample yielded the 30 T cell receptor beta chains listed below, sequenced in a study of response to subunit inactivated influenza vaccine. TCRdb re-called the RT-PCR reads with MiXCR, one entry per CDR3 protein. The data show more than 700,000 distinct CDR3 sequences, around 21% seen once. Source: PBMCs from blood, taken around 5 days after vaccination. The receptors here all came from a man aged 50 to 60 who received an inactivated influenza vaccine.

This chain joins TRBV12-3 or TRBV12-4 and TRBJ1-6; the D gene is possibly TRBD1 (6 bases). This CDR3 spans 17 amino acids. V gave up 0 bases and J gave up 7 bases, with 16 bases separating them. In DNA form, the CDR3 reads TGTGCCAGCAGTTTAGCCCCAGGCAGGGGAGGAAATTCACCCCTCCACTTT. As protein: CASSLAPGRGGNSPLHF.

This clonotype was detected only a few times. The rearrangement joins TRBV7-2 to TRBJ2-3, with a weak D call TRBD1 (6 bases). Germline lookup yields CDR1 SGHTA and CDR2 FQGNSA. This CDR3 spans 15 amino acids. Trimming pared 4 bases from V and 1 base from J, leaving 12 bases between. CDR3 in DNA: TGTGCCAGCAGCTCAGGGGTCGGGGGCACAGATACGCAGTATTTT. As protein: CASSSGVGGTDTQYF.

In DNA, the CDR3 is TGTGCCAGCAGTTACGCCAGGGGGAATGAGCAGTTCTTC. It is translated as CASSYARGNEQFF. The gene calls are TRBV6-5 and TRBJ2-1, with 7 bases fitting TRBD1. The CDR3 totals 13 residues. With V trimmed by 2 bases and J by 7 bases, 2 bases remained unmatched. The germline V gene has CDR1 MNHEY and CDR2 SVGAGI.

This clonotype has a handful of counts. The chain is built from TRBV6-2 or TRBV6-3 and TRBJ2-5; D perhaps matches TRBD1 (5 bases). V shed 6 bases and J shed 2 bases, with 13 bases lying between them. The CDR3 runs 14 residues. From germline, CDR1 is MNHEY and CDR2 SVGEGT. The CDR3 DNA reads TGTGCCAGCAGGAATCACAGGAGACAAGAGACCCAGTACTTC. This gives the protein CASRNHRRQETQYF.

A few counts support this clonotype. The V call is TRBV28, the J call TRBJ2-3; D tentatively reads TRBD1 or TRBD2 (6 bases each). The ends were cut back, 1 base at V and 4 bases at J, with 21 bases in the middle. The CDR3 is made up of 18 amino acids. Germline CDR1 and CDR2: MDHEN and SYDVKM. In DNA, the CDR3 is TGTGCCAGCAGTTTATCACTCCAGGGGACTTTCGGCGCAGATACGCAGTATTTT. It encodes CASSLSLQGTFGADTQYF.

This clonotype was recorded a few times. The rearrangement links TRBV29-1 to TRBJ2-7; tentatively, D is TRBD2 (5 bases). Germline lookup yields CDR1 SQVTM and CDR2 ANQGSEA. The CDR3 consists of 14 residues. Trimming stripped 0 bases from V and 7 bases from J, with 16 bases between. CDR3 sequence: CSVEDMDSPSEQYF. CDR3 nucleotide sequence: TGCAGCGTTGAAGATATGGACTCCCCGTCAGAGCAGTACTTC.

The rearrangement links TRBV21-1 to TRBJ1-4; TRBD1, the D gene given by the table, was not confirmed from the DNA. TRBV21-1 is a recognized pseudogene. The CDR3 runs to 14 residues. CDR3: CASSYPGTGEKLFF. Written as DNA, the CDR3 is TGTGCCAGCAGCTATCCCGGGACGGGCGAAAAACTGTTTTTT.

The chain recombines TRBV14 with TRBJ2-3; a weak D match, TRBD2 (6 bases). The CDR3 loop spans 16 amino acids. Germline loops: CDR1 SGHDN, CDR2 FVKESK. Trimming removed 4 bases at V and 0 bases at J, with 14 bases between. The CDR3 nucleotides read TGTGCCAGCAGCCGCGGGGAGCGGAGTAGCACAGATACGCAGTATTTT. Translation: CASSRGERSSTDTQYF. Looking up the rest from reference TRBV14 and TRBJ2-3 gives the full variable domain: EAGVTQFPSHSVIEKGQTVTLRCDPISGHDNLYWYRRVMGKEIKFLLHFVKESKQDESGMPNNRFLAERTGGTYSTLKVQPAELEDSGVYFCASSRGERSSTDTQYFGPGTRLTVL.

This clonotype was observed once. The rearrangement uses TRBV11-2 and TRBJ1-1; 7 bases are shared with TRBD1. The trim removed 4 bases at V and 4 bases at J, leaving 9 bases unmatched. Germline V gene sequence: CDR1 SGHAT, CDR2 FQNNGV. The CDR3 sequence is 15 residues long. The CDR3 loop reads CASSSDRVRVTEAFF. Here the CDR3 DNA reads TGTGCCAGCAGCTCAGACAGGGTGAGGGTCACTGAAGCTTTCTTT.

V usage is TRBV12-3 or TRBV12-4 and J usage is TRBJ2-5, with 8 positions matching TRBD1. The junction had 14 bases not matched to a gene; V was cut back by 3 bases and J by 5 bases. The CDR3 length is 17 residues. CDR3 DNA: TGTGCCAGCAGTTTCATCGTATCGCAGGGGGCGTGGGAGACCCAGTACTTC. This translates into CASSFIVSQGAWETQYF.

This clonotype has a handful of counts. The chain combines TRBV29-1 with TRBJ1-2, with 7 bases identical to TRBD1. The V gene's germline CDR1 is SQVTM and CDR2 ANQGSEA. Trimming took 1 base from V and 2 from J; bases not matched to a gene: 4. The CDR3 spans 14 residues. In DNA form, the CDR3 reads TGCAGCGTTGAAGCAACACAGGGGAACTATGGCTACACCTTC. Its protein is CSVEATQGNYGYTF.

This clonotype was recorded a few times. The chain combines TRBV20-1 with TRBJ2-7, with D possibly matching TRBD1 (6 bases). Germline values: CDR1 DFQATT, CDR2 SNEGSKA (reference sequence). V was shortened by 5 bases and J by 4 bases, with 15 bases between the two germline ends. This CDR3 contains 13 residues. The CDR3 DNA reads TGCAGTGCTCCACCGGGACAAGGATACGAGCAGTACTTC. This translates into CSAPPGQGYEQYF.

The chain recombines TRBV19 with TRBJ1-5; a weak D match, TRBD1 (6 bases). The ends were cut back, 1 base at V and 2 bases at J, with 12 bases in the middle. The CDR3 has 16 residues. From germline, CDR1 is LNHDA and CDR2 SQIVND (reference sequence). Written as DNA, the CDR3 is TGTGCCAGTAGTATAGGTGGGGGGCTCGGCAATCAGCCCCAGCATTTT. As protein: CASSIGGGLGNQPQHF.

This chain uses TRBV20-1 with TRBJ2-1; D is perhaps TRBD1 (5 bases). Trimming stripped 7 bases from V and 3 bases from J, with 13 bases between. Germline loops: CDR1 DFQATT, CDR2 SNEGSKA (reference sequence). The CDR3 covers 13 residues. Here the CDR3 DNA reads TGCAGTGTGCCAGGGTCCTTCTACAATGAGCAGTTCTTC. Protein sequence: CSVPGSFYNEQFF.

This clonotype was observed a few times. This rearrangement joins TRBV7-9 to TRBJ2-3; tentatively, D is TRBD1 (6 bases). The length of the CDR3 is 16 residues. Germline V CDR1 and CDR2: SEHNR, FQNEAQ (reference sequence). Trimming took off 6 bases at V and 0 bases at J, with 16 bases between the two ends. The DNA for the CDR3 is TGTGCCAGCAGGACCGACAGGTTCTCTAGCACAGATACGCAGTATTTT. It is translated as CASRTDRFSSTDTQYF.

This clonotype was picked up many times. The gene calls are TRBV20-1 and TRBJ1-1, with D uncertain. Per the germline V gene, CDR1 is DFQATT and CDR2 is SNEGSKA (reference sequence). Trimming cost V 1 base and J 0 bases, with 6 bases left between them. This CDR3 is built from 13 residues. In DNA, the CDR3 is TGCAGTGCTAGAGGGGGTGTGAACACTGAAGCTTTCTTT. Protein sequence: CSARGGVNTEAFF.

This clonotype appeared a few times. The chain carries TRBV7-9 and TRBJ2-1, with D uncertain. Germline CDR1 is SEHNR and CDR2 is FQNEAQ (reference sequence). V lost 2 bases and J 6 bases, leaving 11 bases between the germline ends. This CDR3 comprises 14 residues. CDR3 sequence (DNA): TGTGCCAGCAGCTTACCCGGGCGAGGCAATGAGCAGTTCTTC. This codes for CASSLPGRGNEQFF.

V usage is TRBV12-3 or TRBV12-4 and J usage is TRBJ2-1; 7 bases align to TRBD1. The CDR3 covers 15 residues. With V trimmed by 5 bases and J by 0 bases, 4 bases remained unmatched. The CDR3 nucleotides are TGTGCCAGCAGTGTTCAGGGGGTCTCCTACAATGAGCAGTTCTTC. Its protein product is CASSVQGVSYNEQFF.

The chain carries TRBV7-2 and TRBJ2-3, with 8 bases fitting TRBD2. V was pared by 2 bases and J by 6 bases, with 7 bases of the junction left unmatched. CDR1 and CDR2 from the germline V gene are SGHTA and FQGNSA. This CDR3 region has 15 residues. CDR3 residues: CASSLSGGSGDTQYF. CDR3 nucleotides: TGTGCCAGCAGCTTAAGCGGGGGCTCCGGGGATACGCAGTATTTT.

The gene calls are TRBV7-2 and TRBJ2-7; a possible D gene is TRBD2 (5 bases). V dropped 4 bases and J dropped 7 bases, with 14 bases sitting between them. The CDR3 extends over 13 amino acids. Germline V gives CDR1 SGHTA, CDR2 FQGNSA. DNA of the CDR3: TGTGCCAGCAGCTCGCGGCCCGGGAATGAGCAGTACTTC. Its protein is CASSSRPGNEQYF. The full variable domain, in which reference TRBV7-2 and TRBJ2-7 provide the parts outside the CDR3, is GAGVSQSPSNKVTEKGKDVELRCDPISGHTALYWYRQSLGQGLEFLIYFQGNSAPDKSGLPSDRFSAERTGGSVSTLTIQRTQQEDSAVYLCASSSRPGNEQYFGPGTRLTVT.

This clonotype was seen a few times. CDR3 sequence reads: CASSLQDSFYEQYF. The DNA of the CDR3 is TGTGCCAGCAGCTTACAGGACAGCTTCTACGAGCAGTACTTC. The chain combines TRBV7-2 with TRBJ2-7; tentatively, D is TRBD1 (6 bases). CDR3 length: 14 residues. Trimming cost V 2 bases and J 3 bases, with 11 bases left between them. In germline, CDR1 is SGHTA, CDR2 FQGNSA.

The chain carries TRBV24-1 and TRBJ1-2; 7 bases map to TRBD1. CDR3 size: 15 residues. The junction had 4 bases not matched to a gene; V was cut back by 2 bases and J by 2 bases. Germline V lookup: CDR1 KGHDR, CDR2 SFDVKD. The CDR3 sequence is CATSDSQTGNYGYTF. In DNA, the CDR3 is TGTGCCACCAGTGATTCCCAGACAGGGAACTATGGCTACACCTTC.

The table lists this clonotype with a few counts. The chain carries TRBV20-1 and TRBJ2-2, with D perhaps matching TRBD1 (6 bases). Germline values: CDR1 DFQATT, CDR2 SNEGSKA (reference sequence). Trimming took off 5 bases at V and 0 bases at J, with 10 bases between the two ends. The CDR3 contains 14 residues. Written as DNA, the CDR3 is TGCAGTGCTTCAGGGGCGCCGAACACCGGGGAGCTGTTTTTT. Protein product: CSASGAPNTGELFF.

The CDR3 here is CASSQERVREQFF. CDR3 nucleotides: TGCGCCAGCAGCCAAGAGAGGGTGAGGGAGCAGTTCTTC. The chain combines TRBV4-1 with TRBJ2-1; D is perhaps TRBD2 (5 bases). Trimming took off 0 bases at V and 10 bases at J, with 10 bases between the two ends. The CDR3 spans 13 residues. CDR1 is MGHRA, CDR2 YSYEKL, per germline.

This clonotype showed up just a few times. The rearrangement links TRBV3-1 to TRBJ2-5; weak D call: TRBD1 (5 bases). The germline V and J ends were trimmed by 4 bases and 1 base, with 10 bases remaining between them. CDR3 length: 14 residues. Germline V gene lookup returns CDR1 LGHDT and CDR2 YNNKEL (reference sequence). The CDR3 reads CASSRQTTQETQYF. CDR3 nucleotides: TGTGCCAGCAGCCGACAGACCACCCAAGAGACCCAGTACTTC.

The gene calls are TRBV11-2 and TRBJ2-7; 7 bases are a match to TRBD2. The CDR3 covers 14 residues. Germline values: CDR1 SGHAT, CDR2 FQNNGV. With V trimmed by 1 base and J by 3 bases, 3 bases remained unmatched. The CDR3 bases are TGTGCCAGCAGCTTAGCGCGCGGGGGCTACGAGCAGTACTTC. It codes for CASSLARGGYEQYF.

This chain links TRBV5-1 with TRBJ2-6, with D perhaps TRBD1 (5 bases). Germline V gives CDR1 SGHRS, CDR2 YFSETQ. Trimming took 2 bases from V and 4 from J, leaving 10 bases between them. CDR3 size: 15 residues. The CDR3 DNA sequence: TGCGCCAGCAGCTTCGGACACGGCGGGGCCAACGTCCTGACTTTC. Its translation: CASSFGHGGANVLTF. Full variable domain (missing parts from reference TRBV5-1 and TRBJ2-6): KAGVTQTPRYLIKTRGQQVTLSCSPISGHRSVSWYQQTPGQGLQFLFEYFSETQRNKGNFPGRFSGRQFSNSRSEMNVSTLELGDSALYLCASSFGHGGANVLTFGAGSRLTVL.

This clonotype has only a few counts. The J gene is TRBJ2-7, the V gene TRBV20-1; weak D call: TRBD2 (6 bases). Germline values: CDR1 DFQATT, CDR2 SNEGSKA (reference sequence). This CDR3 contains 15 residues. Trimming took off 4 bases at V and 0 bases at J, with 16 bases between the two ends. CDR3 nucleotide sequence: TGCAGTGCTACAAAACCGGGACTGAACTCCTACGAGCAGTACTTC. Protein sequence: CSATKPGLNSYEQYF.

The rearrangement links TRBV7-9 to TRBJ2-1; 10 nucleotides line up with TRBD1. CDR1 is SEHNR, CDR2 FQNEAQ, per germline (reference sequence). Trimming cost V 5 bases and J 5 bases; bases outside gene matches: 6. This CDR3 has 15 amino acids. This CDR3 is CASSPTGGADNEQFF. The CDR3 DNA sequence: TGTGCCAGCAGCCCGACAGGGGGCGCTGACAATGAGCAGTTCTTC. The whole variable domain, filled in from reference TRBV7-9 and TRBJ2-1, reads DTGVSQNPRHKITKRGQNVTFRCDPISEHNRLYWYRQTLGQGPEFLTYFQNEAQLEKSRLLSDRFSAERPKGSFSTLEIQRTEQGDSAMYLCASSPTGGADNEQFFGPGTRLTVL.

This rearrangement joins TRBV20-1 to TRBJ1-1; unclear D gene. The CDR3 contains 12 residues. Germline lookup yields CDR1 DFQATT and CDR2 SNEGSKA (reference sequence). V was cut by 5 bases and J by 6 bases, with 13 bases left in between. The CDR3 reads CSAWRGLAEAFF. DNA of the CDR3: TGCAGTGCTTGGCGGGGTCTCGCTGAAGCTTTCTTT.